The 2 T cell receptor beta chains in this list originate from one sample, sequenced in a study of cytomegalovirus exposure and HLA in healthy donors. Use of 60 Vbeta and 13 Jbeta primers characterized the PCR. The method was immunoSEQ multiplex PCR; TCRdb's version includes in-frame clones alone and lacks a portion of them. Found here are about 96,000 clones, 65% to 85% of them singletons; the top ten hold less than 15%. The sequencing sample was made of PBMCs. These receptors were taken from a woman aged 70 to 79 in good health and CMV-seropositive.

The V and J genes are TRBV7-9 and TRBJ2-7; D is unclear. The germline CDR1 and CDR2 sequences are SEHNR and FQNEAQ (reference sequence). The CDR3 length is 14 residues. The V and J ends lost 5 bases and 2 bases respectively, with 13 bases between them. Written as DNA, the CDR3 is TGTGCCAGCAGCCTTCGAGGCCTTACCTACGAGCAGTACTTC. It codes for CASSLRGLTYEQYF.

This clone occurred a few times. The chain combines TRBV28 with TRBJ2-1; TRBD2 matches 15 bases. The CDR3 sequence is 12 residues long. Trimming removed 8 bases from V and 10 bases from J; junction bases left unmatched: 0. Germline lookup yields CDR1 MDHEN and CDR2 SYDVKM. The CDR3 DNA reads as TGTGCCAGCGGACTAGCGGGAGGGGAGCAGTTCTTC. The encoded protein is CASGLAGGEQFF.